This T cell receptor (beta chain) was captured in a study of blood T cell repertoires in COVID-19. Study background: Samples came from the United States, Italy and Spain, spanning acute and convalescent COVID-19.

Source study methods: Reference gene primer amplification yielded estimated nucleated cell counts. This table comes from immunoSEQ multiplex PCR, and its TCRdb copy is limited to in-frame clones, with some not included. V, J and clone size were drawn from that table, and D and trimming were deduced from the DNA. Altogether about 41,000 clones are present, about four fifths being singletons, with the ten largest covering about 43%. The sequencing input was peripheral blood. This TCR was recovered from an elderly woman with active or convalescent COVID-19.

CDR3 protein: CASSQVTTGGPEDTQYF. As DNA, the CDR3 is TGTGCCAGCAGCCAAGTAACGACGGGAGGGCCAGAAGATACGCAGTATTTT. The V call is TRBV4-2, the J call TRBJ2-3, with 8 bases identical to TRBD2. Trimming cost V 1 base and J 5 bases; bases outside gene matches: 11. The V gene's germline CDR1 is LGHNA and CDR2 YNFKEQ. This CDR3 has 17 amino acids.